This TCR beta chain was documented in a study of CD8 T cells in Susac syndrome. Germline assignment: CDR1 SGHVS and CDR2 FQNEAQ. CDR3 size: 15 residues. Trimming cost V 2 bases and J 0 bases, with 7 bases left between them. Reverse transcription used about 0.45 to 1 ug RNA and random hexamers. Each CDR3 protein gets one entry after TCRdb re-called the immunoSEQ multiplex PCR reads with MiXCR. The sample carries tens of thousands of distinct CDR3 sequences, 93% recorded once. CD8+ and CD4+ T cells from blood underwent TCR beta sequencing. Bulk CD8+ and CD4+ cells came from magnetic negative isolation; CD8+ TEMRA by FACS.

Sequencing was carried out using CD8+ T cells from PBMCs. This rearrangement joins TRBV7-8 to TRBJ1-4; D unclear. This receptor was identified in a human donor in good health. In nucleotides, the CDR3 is TGTGCCAGCAGCTTATTAGGAGCAACTAATGAAAAACTGTTTTTT. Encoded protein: CASSLLGATNEKLFF.